These T cell receptor beta chains were read from a single sample in a study of Ad26.COV2.S vaccination and SARS-CoV-2 variants. Profiling relied on immunoSEQ multiplex PCR, and the TCRdb table lists in-frame clones only, not all of them. The sample holds around 500,000 clones; about 88% are singletons and the top ten take 1.7%. This specimen was peripheral blood, taken in a trial of Ad26.COV2.S vaccine versus placebo. The receptors shown here come from a person aged 18-60 years who received the Ad26.COV2.S COVID-19 vaccine or a placebo. CDR3s include the opening cysteine and the closing phenylalanine or tryptophan. The order of the fields is J gene, D gene, V gene, clone size, CDR3 protein. D genes are given only for firm matches. Expanded clones get a size class; other rows say once, few or many, or leave the size out.

TRBJ2-6,.,TRBV9,.,CASSVGVEANVLTF
TRBJ1-1,.,TRBV6-2/TRBV6-3,.,CASSSGGGNTEAFF
TRBJ1-2,.,TRBV18,.,CASSPGGAPYGYTF
TRBJ2-1,TRBD2,TRBV28,.,CASSFGLAGDPYNEQFF
TRBJ2-1,TRBD2,TRBV5-1,.,CASSFLAGGLNNEQFF
TRBJ2-1,.,TRBV7-9,.,CASRDQGSNEQFF
TRBJ1-1,TRBD1,TRBV27,.,CASSLRMTGANTEAFF
TRBJ1-6,.,TRBV6-1,.,CASSEKRDRAF
TRBJ1-5,.,TRBV4-1,.,CASSQYRDPSNQPQHF
TRBJ2-1,.,TRBV9,.,CASSPQGQGNEQFF
TRBJ1-1,.,TRBV5-5,.,CASSLLVGTEAFF
TRBJ1-1,.,TRBV4-3,.,CASSQEAGNTEAFF
TRBJ2-7,.,TRBV6-1,few,CASSEIEQYF
TRBJ2-1,TRBD2,TRBV13,.,CASSSLLSGVPNEQFF
TRBJ2-1,.,TRBV6-5,once,CASASTSHYNEQFF
TRBJ1-3,.,TRBV2,.,CATCLQGLGNTIYF
TRBJ2-7,TRBD2,TRBV28,once,CASSLFPAGGPYEQYF
TRBJ1-1,.,TRBV11-2,few,CASSPIQGSTEAFF
TRBJ1-4,.,TRBV5-6,.,CASSLWGVREKLFF
TRBJ2-1,.,TRBV7-9,.,CAGQGAGLVVNEQFF
TRBJ1-1,.,TRBV15,.,CATSRVRSLFLNTEAFF
TRBJ2-1,TRBD2,TRBV4-2,.,CASSPFLAGDNEQFF
TRBJ1-3,.,TRBV11-2,.,CASSPTIVNTIYF
TRBJ1-4,.,TRBV30,once,CAWSHLSTNEKLFF
TRBJ2-1,TRBD1,TRBV29-1,.,CSATGHYNEQFF
TRBJ1-1,TRBD1,TRBV2,once,CASISGTGDTEAFF
TRBJ2-1,.,TRBV7-9,.,CASSLGNAGNEQFF
TRBJ1-3,.,TRBV5-1,few,CASSLDPSSGNTIYF
TRBJ2-1,TRBD2,TRBV15,.,CATGWSPGLAAYNEQFF
TRBJ1-1,TRBD1,TRBV5-1,.,CASSRAYRGLNTEAFF
TRBJ2-3,TRBD2,TRBV7-2,.,CASSLRLAGKDTQYF
TRBJ1-4,.,TRBV15,.,CATSEHRLGDEKLFF
TRBJ2-7,TRBD1,TRBV7-2,once,CASSLRPNPGQGAPYEQYF
TRBJ2-1,.,TRBV29-1,.,CSAEAGPTSLF
TRBJ1-1,TRBD1,TRBV7-6,.,CASSPGQGGTEAFF
TRBJ2-3,TRBD2,TRBV27,.,CASSPLAGVGTDTQYF
TRBJ2-7,.,TRBV29-1,.,CSVFTGKESYEQYF
TRBJ1-1,.,TRBV9,.,CASSISGSWTEAFF
TRBJ1-2,.,TRBV5-4,.,CASSSKQGSHYGYTF
TRBJ2-1,.,TRBV25-1,.,CASSGDGTECFF
TRBJ2-5,.,TRBV27,.,CASSPRDLGRFETQYF
TRBJ1-6,.,TRBV5-8,.,CASSLALSASDNSPLHF
TRBJ2-5,TRBD2,TRBV18,.,CASSPQVAGLGETQYF
TRBJ2-1,TRBD2,TRBV25-1,.,CASSPSGGGSYNEQFF
TRBJ1-2,TRBD1,TRBV19,.,CASGGGQMYGYTF
TRBJ2-1,TRBD1,TRBV11-3,.,CASRQQGANEQFF
TRBJ1-4,.,TRBV2,.,CASVLGGLNEKLFF
TRBJ2-7,.,TRBV6-5,.,CASSYSNPSYEQYF
TRBJ2-2,.,TRBV6-4,.,CASSDGTTGELFF
TRBJ1-2,.,TRBV3-1/TRBV3-2,.,CASSQGAYGPSSYGYTF
TRBJ2-3,.,TRBV9,.,CASSADATLDYSTDTQYF
TRBJ2-2,TRBD1,TRBV2,.,CASSVQGAGAGELFF
TRBJ2-1,.,TRBV27,few,CASRDQGGRVEQFF
TRBJ1-2,.,TRBV15,.,CATSSRGFNYGYTF
TRBJ1-1,.,TRBV7-8,few,CASSLVLVSSLGRAFF
TRBJ1-1,.,TRBV28,.,CASSQGRGAFF
TRBJ1-5,.,TRBV2,.,CASSPQEYSNQPQHF
TRBJ1-2,TRBD1,TRBV6-4,.,CASSEGQGSNYGYTF
TRBJ1-6,TRBD1,TRBV19,.,CASSIGTANSPLHF